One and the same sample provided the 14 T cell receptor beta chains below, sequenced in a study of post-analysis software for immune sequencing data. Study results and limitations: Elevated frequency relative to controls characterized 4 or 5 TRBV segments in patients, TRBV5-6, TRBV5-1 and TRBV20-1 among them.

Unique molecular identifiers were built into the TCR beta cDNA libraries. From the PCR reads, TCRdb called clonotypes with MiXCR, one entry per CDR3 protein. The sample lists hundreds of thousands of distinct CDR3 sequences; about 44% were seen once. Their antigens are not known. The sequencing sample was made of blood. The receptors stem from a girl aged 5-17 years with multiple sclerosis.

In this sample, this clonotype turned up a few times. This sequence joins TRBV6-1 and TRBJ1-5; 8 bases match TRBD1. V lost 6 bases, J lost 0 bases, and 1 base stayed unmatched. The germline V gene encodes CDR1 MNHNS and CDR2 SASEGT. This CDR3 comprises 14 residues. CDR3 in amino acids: CASRDRDSNQPQHF. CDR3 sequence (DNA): TGTGCCAGCAGGGACAGGGATAGCAATCAGCCCCAGCATTTT.

CDR3 amino acids: CASSLRQDSYNEQFF. CDR3 coding DNA: TGCGCCAGCAGCTTGAGGCAAGACTCCTACAATGAGCAGTTCTTC. This chain joins TRBV5-1 and TRBJ2-1; D remains ambiguous. Trimming stripped 1 base from V and 0 bases from J, with 8 bases between. The CDR3 totals 15 residues. In germline, CDR1 is SGHRS, CDR2 YFSETQ. Supplemented by reference TRBV5-1 and TRBJ2-1, the full variable domain reads KAGVTQTPRYLIKTRGQQVTLSCSPISGHRSVSWYQQTPGQGLQFLFEYFSETQRNKGNFPGRFSGRQFSNSRSEMNVSTLELGDSALYLCASSLRQDSYNEQFFGPGTRLTVL.

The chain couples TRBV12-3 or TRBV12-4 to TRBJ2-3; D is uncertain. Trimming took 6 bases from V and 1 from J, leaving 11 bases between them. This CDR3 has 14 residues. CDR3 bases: TGTGCCAGCAGCCCTATTGCGTGCACAGATACGCAGTATTTT. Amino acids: CASSPIACTDTQYF.

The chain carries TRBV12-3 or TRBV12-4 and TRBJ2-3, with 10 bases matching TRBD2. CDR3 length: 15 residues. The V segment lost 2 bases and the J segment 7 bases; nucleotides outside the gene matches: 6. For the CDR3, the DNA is TGTGCCAGCAGTTTAATGCTAGCGGGAGCACATACGCAGTATTTT. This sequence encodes CASSLMLAGAHTQYF.

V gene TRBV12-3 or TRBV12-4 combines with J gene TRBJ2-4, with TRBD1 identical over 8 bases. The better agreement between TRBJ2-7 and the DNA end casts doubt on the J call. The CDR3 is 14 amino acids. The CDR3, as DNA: TGTGCCAGCAGCTTGGAGACAGGGGAGGACGAGCAGTACTTC. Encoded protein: CASSLETGEDEQYF.

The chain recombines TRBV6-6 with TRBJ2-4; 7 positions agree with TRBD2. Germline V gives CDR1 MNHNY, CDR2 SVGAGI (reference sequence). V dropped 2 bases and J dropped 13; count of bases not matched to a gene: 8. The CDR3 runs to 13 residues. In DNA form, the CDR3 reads TGTGCCAGCAGTTACGGGGGGGTTCGAACCCAGTACTTC. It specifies CASSYGGVRTQYF.

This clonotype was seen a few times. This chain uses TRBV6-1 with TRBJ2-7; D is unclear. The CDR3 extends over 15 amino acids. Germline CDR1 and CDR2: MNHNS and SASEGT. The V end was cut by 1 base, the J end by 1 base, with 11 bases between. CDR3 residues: CASSEVATPSYEQYF. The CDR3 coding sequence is TGTGCCAGCAGTGAAGTGGCGACACCTTCCTACGAGCAGTACTTC.

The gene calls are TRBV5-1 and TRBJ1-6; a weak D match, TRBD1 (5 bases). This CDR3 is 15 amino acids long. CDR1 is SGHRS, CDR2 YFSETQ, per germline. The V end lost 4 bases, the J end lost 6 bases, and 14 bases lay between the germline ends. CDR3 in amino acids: CASSPRDGSNSPLHF. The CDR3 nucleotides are TGCGCCAGCAGCCCTCGGGACGGTAGTAATTCACCCCTCCACTTT.

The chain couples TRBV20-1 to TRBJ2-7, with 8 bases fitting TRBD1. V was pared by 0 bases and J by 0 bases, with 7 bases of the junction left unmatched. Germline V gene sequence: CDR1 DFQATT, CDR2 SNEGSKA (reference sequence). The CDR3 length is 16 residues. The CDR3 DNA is TGCAGTGCTAGAGATATTCGGACAGGGTACTCCTACGAGCAGTACTTC. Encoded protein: CSARDIRTGYSYEQYF.

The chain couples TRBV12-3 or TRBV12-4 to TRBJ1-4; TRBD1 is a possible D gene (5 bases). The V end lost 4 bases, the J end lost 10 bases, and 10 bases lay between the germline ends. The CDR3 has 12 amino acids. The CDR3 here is CASSWTGGKLFF. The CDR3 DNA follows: TGTGCCAGCAGTTGGACCGGGGGAAAACTGTTTTTT.

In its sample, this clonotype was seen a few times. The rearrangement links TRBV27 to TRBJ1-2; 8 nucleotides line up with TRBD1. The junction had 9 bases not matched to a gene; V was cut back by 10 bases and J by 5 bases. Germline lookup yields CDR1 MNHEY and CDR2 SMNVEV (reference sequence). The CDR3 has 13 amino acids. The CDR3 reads CATSRDRNYGYTF. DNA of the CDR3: TGTGCCACCTCCCGGGACAGGAATTATGGCTACACCTTC.

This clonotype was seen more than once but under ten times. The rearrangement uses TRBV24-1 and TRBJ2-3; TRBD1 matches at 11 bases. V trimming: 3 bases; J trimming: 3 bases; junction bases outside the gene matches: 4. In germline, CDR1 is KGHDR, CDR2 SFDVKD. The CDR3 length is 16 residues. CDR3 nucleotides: TGTGCCACCAGTGATCCCGGGACAGGGGGGACAGATACGCAGTATTTT. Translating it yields CATSDPGTGGTDTQYF.

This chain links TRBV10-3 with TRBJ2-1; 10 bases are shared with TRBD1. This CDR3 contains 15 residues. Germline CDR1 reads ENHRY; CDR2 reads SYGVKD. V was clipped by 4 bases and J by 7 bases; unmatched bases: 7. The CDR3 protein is CAISVGTGVYNEQFF. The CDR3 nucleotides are TGTGCCATCAGTGTTGGGACAGGGGTCTATAATGAGCAGTTCTTC.

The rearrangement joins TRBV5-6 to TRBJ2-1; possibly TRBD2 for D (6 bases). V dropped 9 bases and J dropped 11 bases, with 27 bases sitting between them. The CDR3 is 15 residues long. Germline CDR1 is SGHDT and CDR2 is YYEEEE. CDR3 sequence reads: CATSYRGSGRSKQFF. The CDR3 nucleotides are TGTGCCACCTCTTACCGGGGGTCGGGGAGAAGTAAGCAGTTCTTC.